This TCR beta chain was documented in a study of blood T cell repertoires in COVID-19. Whole-study context: COVID-19 samples collected from the United States, Italy and Spain covered acute and convalescent phases. Sample material is recorded as cDNA or gDNA derived from T cells, B-cell-depleted T cells, or PBMCs.

As processed by the authors: Reference gene primer amplification yielded estimated nucleated cell counts. Sequenced by immunoSEQ multiplex PCR; TCRdb stores in-frame clones only, minus some. D and trimming were read from the DNA, whereas the V and J calls and clone size are those reported in that table. The table records 300,000 or so clones, about nine tenths of them present only once. The CDR3 has 16 residues. Germline V gene data show CDR1 as SGHNT and CDR2 as YYREEE (reference sequence). V lost 4 bases and J lost 0, with 14 bases in between. This chain joins TRBV5-4 and TRBJ2-1, with D possibly being TRBD2 (5 bases). The clonotype was recovered from a woman in her 30s with COVID-19, enrolled during active disease. Sample: peripheral blood. The CDR3, as DNA: TGTGCCAGCAGCGTCGGACTGCCCAGCTCCTACAATGAGCAGTTCTTC. Translating gives CASSVGLPSSYNEQFF. The full variable domain, in which reference TRBV5-4 and TRBJ2-1 provide the parts outside the CDR3, is ETGVTQSPTHLIKTRGQQVTLRCSSQSGHNTVSWYQQALGQGPQFIFQYYREEENGRGNFPPRFSGLQFPNYSSELNVNALELDDSALYLCASSVGLPSSYNEQFFGPGTRLTVL.